This TCR beta chain stems from a study of blood T cell repertoires in COVID-19. Study context: From the United States, Italy and Spain came samples of acute and convalescent COVID-19. PBMCs, B-cell-depleted T cells, or T cells were the source of the cDNA or gDNA that made up the material.

How the authors handled the data: Nucleated cell counts were estimated from reference gene primer amplification. Clones were read by immunoSEQ multiplex PCR, and TCRdb kept only the in-frame ones, dropping some. D and trimming come from the DNA, and the V and J calls and clone size come from that table. The table includes around 250,000 clones, roughly 80% detected once. V lost 2 bases, J lost 4 bases, and 8 bases stayed unmatched. CDR3 length: 15 amino acids. Germline V gene data show CDR1 as SGDLS and CDR2 as YYNGEE. V gene TRBV9 combines with J gene TRBJ2-5, with TRBD2 matching over 7 bases. This receptor was obtained from a woman aged 18 to 35 with acute or convalescent COVID-19. The material sequenced was peripheral blood. CDR3 nucleotide sequence: TGTGCCAGCAGCGTGGCGGGAGCGGTGGGAGAGACCCAGTACTTC. Translating it yields CASSVAGAVGETQYF. Based on the CDR3 plus reference TRBV9 and TRBJ2-5, the full variable domain is DSGVTQTPKHLITATGQRVTLRCSPRSGDLSVYWYQQSLDQGLQFLIQYYNGEERAKGNILERFSAQQFPDLHSELNLSSLELGDSALYFCASSVAGAVGETQYFGPGTRLLVL.